This TCR beta chain was profiled in a study of OX40 agonist ivuxolimab in advanced cancers. Germline V gene data show CDR1 as SGHRS and CDR2 as YFSETQ. The CDR3 length is 16 residues. Trimming removed 1 base from V and 1 base from J; junction bases left unmatched: 5. The protocol was immunoSEQ multiplex PCR, while the TCRdb copy is restricted to in-frame clones and leaves out a portion. The profile shows under 90,000 clones, roughly 84% of them singletons. Source: CD4+ or CD8+ T cells sorted from blood, taken in a trial of the OX40 agonist ivuxolimab. The V gene is TRBV5-1, the J gene TRBJ2-5, with 9 bases matching TRBD2. The receptor was derived from an adult with an advanced solid tumor such as melanoma, head and neck, liver or kidney cancer. The CDR3 bases are TGCGCCAGCAGCTTGATGCCTAGCGGGGCCCAAGAGACCCAGTACTTC. Translated, it gives CASSLMPSGAQETQYF.